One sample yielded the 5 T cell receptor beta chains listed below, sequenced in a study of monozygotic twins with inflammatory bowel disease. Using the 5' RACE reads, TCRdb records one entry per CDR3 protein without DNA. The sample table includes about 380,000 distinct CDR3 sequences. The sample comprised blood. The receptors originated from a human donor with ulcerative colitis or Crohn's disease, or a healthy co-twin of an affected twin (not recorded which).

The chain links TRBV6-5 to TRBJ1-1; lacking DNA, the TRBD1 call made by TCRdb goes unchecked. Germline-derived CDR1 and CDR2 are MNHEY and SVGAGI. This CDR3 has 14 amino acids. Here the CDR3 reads CASSWTVEHTEAFF.

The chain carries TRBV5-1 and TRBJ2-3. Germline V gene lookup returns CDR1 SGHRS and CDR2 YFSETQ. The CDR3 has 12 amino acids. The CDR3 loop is CASSEATDTQYF. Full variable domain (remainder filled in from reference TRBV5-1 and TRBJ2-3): KAGVTQTPRYLIKTRGQQVTLSCSPISGHRSVSWYQQTPGQGLQFLFEYFSETQRNKGNFPGRFSGRQFSNSRSEMNVSTLELGDSALYLCASSEATDTQYFGPGTRLTVL.

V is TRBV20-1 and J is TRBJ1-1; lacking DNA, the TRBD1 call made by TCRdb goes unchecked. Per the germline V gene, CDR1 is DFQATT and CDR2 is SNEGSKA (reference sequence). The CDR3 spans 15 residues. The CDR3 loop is CSSRQGRWGITEAFF.

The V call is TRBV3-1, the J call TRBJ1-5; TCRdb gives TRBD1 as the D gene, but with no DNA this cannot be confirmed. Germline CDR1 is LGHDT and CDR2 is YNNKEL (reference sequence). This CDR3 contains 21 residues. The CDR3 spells CASSLCSRRAGGVYGNQPQHF.

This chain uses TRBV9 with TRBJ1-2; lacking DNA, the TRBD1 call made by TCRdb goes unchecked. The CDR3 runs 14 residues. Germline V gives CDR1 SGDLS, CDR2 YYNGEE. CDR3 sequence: CASSPRTGHYGYTF.